The TCR beta chain under discussion was sequenced for a study of blood T cell repertoires in COVID-19. The protocol was immunoSEQ multiplex PCR, while the TCRdb copy is restricted to in-frame clones and leaves out a portion. This table has roughly 190,000 clones, 81% appearing once. Seattle enrolled patients during active infection and tracked them longitudinally. The clonotype comes from a woman between 40 and 50 years old with COVID-19, enrolled during active disease. The sample taken for sequencing was peripheral blood.

CDR3 region: CASNRGLAGGPYNEQFF. CDR3 nucleotides: TGTGCCAGCAATCGAGGACTAGCGGGAGGCCCCTACAATGAGCAGTTCTTC. The rearrangement joins TRBV2 to TRBJ2-1; 14 positions agree with TRBD2. V lost 7 bases, J lost 2 bases, and 7 bases stayed unmatched. Germline-derived CDR1 and CDR2 are SNHLY and FYNNEI. The CDR3 has 17 residues.